The clone carrying this T cell receptor (beta chain) came up once. Its antigen is not identified. Both 60 Vbeta primers and 13 Jbeta primers went into the PCR. Assay used: immunoSEQ multiplex PCR; TCRdb lists only in-frame clones, some missing. The sample records around 150,000 clones, over 65% being singletons. These data are taken from a study of cytomegalovirus exposure and HLA in healthy donors. The overall study: Genetic ancestry analysis placed approximately 78% of the roughly 400 donors that were genotyped in the Caucasian-associated cluster. Study outcomes and limitations: In a later analysis, at a false discovery rate of 0.05, 16,951 TCR beta sequences matched HLA alleles. Previous analysis showed most TCR beta V segments were productive about 90% or about 30% of the time.

This CDR3 region has 17 residues. CDR1 and CDR2 from the germline V gene are LNHDA and SQIVND (reference sequence). Trimming cost V 3 bases and J 2 bases; bases outside gene matches: 3. Source material: PBMCs. The receptor was derived from a young man in good health and CMV-seropositive. The chain combines TRBV19 with TRBJ2-2; TRBD2 matches at 13 bases. CDR3 DNA: TGTGCCAGTAGTATTTGGACTAGCGGGGGAAACACCGGGGAGCTGTTTTTT. Residues: CASSIWTSGGNTGELFF.